The rows below give T cell receptor beta chains drawn from one sample of a study of T cells in localized non-small cell lung cancer. Clones were read by immunoSEQ multiplex PCR, and TCRdb kept only the in-frame ones, dropping some. The table includes 1,200 to 1,500 clones, 20% to 25% detected once. This material consisted of lung tumor tissue, taken before any cancer treatment. Source of these receptors: a woman aged 40-69 years with stage I lung adenocarcinoma. Both conserved end residues are part of each CDR3. Each record gives: V gene, CDR3 length, clone size, J gene, CDR3 protein. The size field is filled for only some rows; it gives once, few, many or a size class.

TRBV19	12	NA	TRBJ2-3	CASISRTDTQYF
TRBV11-3	14	few	TRBJ2-7	CASSADRGSYEQYF
TRBV29-1	12	NA	TRBJ1-2	CSVEDRGRGYTF
TRBV28	13	NA	TRBJ1-3	CASSLGEANTIYF
TRBV5-8	13	NA	TRBJ1-1	CATLPGPEPEAFF
TRBV5-1	17	NA	TRBJ2-7	CASDVGGRSGGSYEQYF
TRBV28	14	NA	TRBJ1-5	CASSEDRLNQPQHF
TRBV11-3	15	NA	TRBJ2-4	CASSLDWTGRDIQYF
TRBV6-8	16	few	TRBJ1-3	CASSPRQGNSGNTIYF
TRBV18	14	NA	TRBJ2-7	CASSPSQGAREQYF
TRBV18	14	NA	TRBJ1-1	CASSPLSRNGEAFF
TRBV14	16	NA	TRBJ2-1	CASSQDLGLADNEQFF
TRBV29-1	15	NA	TRBJ2-3	CSVSPGLDSQYTQYF
TRBV29-1	12	NA	TRBJ2-2	CSVEGLTGELFF
TRBV19	15	NA	TRBJ2-5	CASSIGGTLQETQYF
TRBV9	15	medium-sized	TRBJ2-3	CASSVGLASTDTQYF
TRBV9	15	large	TRBJ2-7	CASSLTGGPSYEQYF
TRBV11-3	16	NA	TRBJ2-1	CASSSTIAGGYNEQFF
TRBV11-3	16	NA	TRBJ2-7	CASTDRGGGTAYEQYF
TRBV19	15	NA	TRBJ2-1	CASSMMSGGYNEQFF
TRBV10-2	15	NA	TRBJ1-1	CASSDPMGQGREAFF
TRBV11-3	17	NA	TRBJ2-2	CASSVGPARANTGELFF
TRBV9	15	few	TRBJ2-2	CASSVGSKQAGELFF
TRBV6-8	14	few	TRBJ1-1	CASRGSGQGAEAFF
TRBV18	13	once	TRBJ1-1	CASSPDRGPEAFF
TRBV4-1	17	few	TRBJ2-3	CASSQDSAGGPTDTQYF
TRBV19	15	NA	TRBJ2-6	CASSMVGFGANVLTF
TRBV5-1	14	few	TRBJ1-2	CASSLAEPAYGYTF
TRBV11-3	16	large	TRBJ1-1	CASSQRAGGMNTEAFF
TRBV6-8	16	NA	TRBJ2-1	CASSYPARGESNEQFF
TRBV11-3	15	NA	TRBJ2-7	CASSSGQGLFYEQYF
TRBV11-3	15	few	TRBJ2-3	CASGAGGRNTDTQYF
TRBV28	14	NA	TRBJ2-1	CASSSRDRKNEQFF
TRBV7-1	13	few	TRBJ2-7	CASSLVLFYEQYF
TRBV29-1	16	NA	TRBJ2-5	CSVGGRSSSGSGTQYF
TRBV28	14	NA	TRBJ1-1	CASSWSRANTEAFF
TRBV19	14	NA	TRBJ1-5	CASDTRDANQPQHF
TRBV6-8	15	medium-sized	TRBJ1-5	CASSKGAFGNQPQHF